These 18 T cell receptor beta chains originate from one sample sequenced in a study of blood T cell repertoires in COVID-19. Produced via immunoSEQ multiplex PCR; TCRdb's table is partial and in-frame only. The data show approximately 70,000 clones, over 75% seen once. The source material was peripheral blood. The source of these receptors is a middle-aged man with COVID-19, enrolled during active disease.

V is TRBV19 and J is TRBJ1-1; D might be TRBD1 (6 bases). The CDR3 sequence is 14 residues long. Germline loops: CDR1 LNHDA, CDR2 SQIVND (reference sequence). V dropped 3 bases and J dropped 7 bases, with 15 bases sitting between them. The CDR3 spells CASSIKGRQDEAFF. CDR3 DNA: TGTGCCAGTAGTATTAAAGGGAGACAGGATGAAGCTTTCTTT.

This clone was seen once. V is TRBV5-5 and J is TRBJ2-3; 12 bases are a match to TRBD1. The CDR3 length is 16 residues. CDR1 and CDR2 (germline): SGHKS, YYEKEE (reference sequence). The V segment lost 4 bases and the J segment 1 base; nucleotides outside the gene matches: 4. This CDR3 reads CASSLGQGAGTDTQYF. CDR3 sequence (DNA): TGTGCCAGCAGCCTGGGACAGGGGGCAGGCACAGATACGCAGTATTTT.

The V call is TRBV14, the J call TRBJ2-7; D unclear. From germline, CDR1 is SGHDN and CDR2 FVKESK. V was pared by 1 base and J by 3 bases, with 4 bases between. The CDR3 runs 12 residues. CDR3 in amino acids: CASSQAVYEQYF. The CDR3 DNA follows: TGTGCCAGCAGCCAAGCGGTCTACGAGCAGTACTTC.

The chain links TRBV18 to TRBJ2-5; no clear D gene. Germline V lookup: CDR1 KGHSH, CDR2 LQKENI. The CDR3 covers 14 residues. Trimming took off 0 bases at V and 4 bases at J, with 9 bases between the two ends. The CDR3 region is CASSPPTVGETQYF. The CDR3 DNA reads as TGTGCCAGCTCACCACCTACTGTTGGAGAGACCCAGTACTTC.

The V call is TRBV7-2, the J call TRBJ2-5, with 8 bases fitting TRBD2. The V gene end was trimmed by 5 bases and the J gene end by 0 bases; junction bases not matched to a gene: 5. The CDR3 has 15 amino acids. The germline gives CDR1 SGHTA, CDR2 FQGNSA. The chain's CDR3 is CASSPRAGDQETQYF. DNA of the CDR3: TGTGCCAGCAGCCCCAGAGCGGGAGACCAAGAGACCCAGTACTTC. Using reference TRBV7-2 and TRBJ2-5 for the parts outside the CDR3, the full variable domain is GAGVSQSPSNKVTEKGKDVELRCDPISGHTALYWYRQSLGQGLEFLIYFQGNSAPDKSGLPSDRFSAERTGGSVSTLTIQRTQQEDSAVYLCASSPRAGDQETQYFGPGTRLLVL.

J is TRBJ1-6 and V is TRBV5-5; D is unclear. The CDR3 is 15 amino acids. CDR1 is SGHKS, CDR2 YYEKEE, per germline (reference sequence). V lost 1 base and J 10 bases, leaving 15 bases between the germline ends. The CDR3 loop is CASSLLGGNRSPLHF. The CDR3 DNA follows: TGTGCCAGCAGCTTGCTGGGCGGGAATCGGTCACCCCTCCACTTT.

V is TRBV18 and J is TRBJ1-5; 7 bases match TRBD1. V shed 8 bases, J shed 0 bases, and the junction held 4 bases outside the gene matches. Germline V gene data show CDR1 as KGHSH and CDR2 as LQKENI. The CDR3 length is 14 residues. The CDR3 reads CASTGEYSNQPQHF. Written as DNA, the CDR3 is TGTGCCAGCACAGGGGAGTATAGCAATCAGCCCCAGCATTTT.

CDR3 in amino acids: CASSRAATGNTIYF. CDR3 sequence (DNA): TGCGCCAGCAGTCGGGCAGCAACTGGAAACACCATATATTTT. V usage is TRBV23-1 and J usage is TRBJ1-3; the D is unclear. TRBV23-1 belongs to the ORF category, with a function that is uncertain. The ends were cut back, 4 bases at V and 2 bases at J, with 9 bases in the middle. The CDR3 runs 14 residues.

The V and J genes are TRBV7-8 and TRBJ2-5, with TRBD1 identical over 8 bases. This CDR3 has 15 residues. Germline values: CDR1 SGHVS, CDR2 FQNEAQ. The junction had 9 bases not matched to a gene; V was cut back by 4 bases and J by 5 bases. The CDR3 DNA sequence: TGTGCCAGCAGCTCCCTGACAGGGGATGGGGAGACCCAGTACTTC. It encodes CASSSLTGDGETQYF.

The V call is TRBV6-5, the J call TRBJ2-7, with a possible D match to TRBD2 (5 bases). Germline V gives CDR1 MNHEY, CDR2 SVGAGI. Trimming took off 5 bases at V and 6 bases at J, with 11 bases between the two ends. This CDR3 has 12 amino acids. The CDR3 reads CASSRGFLEQYF. DNA of the CDR3: TGTGCCAGCAGTCGGGGTTTTCTCGAGCAGTACTTC.

V is TRBV5-1 and J is TRBJ2-5; D possibly corresponds to TRBD1 (6 bases). Trimming removed 2 bases at V and 2 bases at J, with 22 bases between. Germline V CDR1 and CDR2: SGHRS, YFSETQ. The CDR3 runs to 18 residues. In DNA, the CDR3 is TGCGCCAGCAGCTTAAACCTACCCTCGACAGGCGCTCAAGAGACCCAGTACTTC. Protein: CASSLNLPSTGAQETQYF.

CDR3 protein: CASSVKGQDSDEQYF. The DNA of the CDR3 is TGTGCCAGCAGCGTAAAGGGACAGGACAGTGACGAGCAGTACTTC. The chain is built from TRBV9 and TRBJ2-7; 8 bases map to TRBD1. CDR3 length equals 15 residues. Germline CDR1 SGDLS, CDR2 YYNGEE. Trimming cost V 1 base and J 5 bases; bases outside gene matches: 8. Using reference TRBV9 and TRBJ2-7 for the parts outside the CDR3, the full variable domain is DSGVTQTPKHLITATGQRVTLRCSPRSGDLSVYWYQQSLDQGLQFLIQYYNGEERAKGNILERFSAQQFPDLHSELNLSSLELGDSALYFCASSVKGQDSDEQYFGPGTRLTVT.

The chain employs TRBV28 and TRBJ1-4; D is undetermined. The germline V and J ends were trimmed by 8 bases and 4 bases, with 11 bases remaining between them. The V gene's germline CDR1 is MDHEN and CDR2 SYDVKM. The CDR3 is 13 amino acids. Here the CDR3 reads CASERGHNEKLFF. CDR3 DNA sequence: TGTGCCAGCGAACGTGGGCATAATGAAAAACTGTTTTTT.

CDR3 in DNA: TGTGCCAGTAGTAGAAACCCGGGACAGGGTGAGTACGAGCAGTACTTC. As protein: CASSRNPGQGEYEQYF. The V and J genes are TRBV19 and TRBJ2-7, with TRBD1 identical over 9 bases. J lost 4 bases, V lost 4 bases, and 11 bases had no gene match. From germline, CDR1 is LNHDA and CDR2 SQIVND (reference sequence). The CDR3 extends over 16 amino acids.

V gene TRBV27 combines with J gene TRBJ2-7; 10 bases map to TRBD1. This CDR3 contains 13 residues. The germline V gene encodes CDR1 MNHEY and CDR2 SMNVEV (reference sequence). V dropped 11 bases and J dropped 3; count of bases not matched to a gene: 7. CDR3 nucleotides: TGTGCCTGCCTGAGGGACAGGGGCTACGAGCAGTACTTC. As protein: CACLRDRGYEQYF.

This chain uses TRBV3-1 (or the pseudogene TRBV3-2) with TRBJ2-7; D unclear. Germline V gene data show CDR1 as LGHDT and CDR2 as YNNKEL (reference sequence). The germline V and J ends were trimmed by 0 bases and 7 bases, with 13 bases remaining between them. The length of the CDR3 is 14 residues. The CDR3 loop is CASSQDRQAREQYF. The CDR3, as DNA: TGTGCCAGCAGCCAAGATAGGCAGGCCAGGGAGCAGTACTTC.

The chain links TRBV6-1 to TRBJ1-2; a weak D match, TRBD1 (5 bases). Per germline, CDR1 MNHNS and CDR2 SASEGT. The CDR3 loop spans 13 amino acids. The V gene lost 1 base and the J gene lost 4 bases, with 7 bases spanning the gap. Written as DNA, the CDR3 is TGTGCCAGCAGTGAAGTGGGGGGCTATGGCTACACCTTC. Translated: CASSEVGGYGYTF.

The chain combines TRBV6-5 with TRBJ2-5; 8 nucleotides align to TRBD2. Losses at the gene ends were 3 bases for V and 5 bases for J; bases not matched to a gene: 8. CDR1 is MNHEY, CDR2 SVGAGI, per germline. The CDR3 runs to 15 residues. CDR3 residues: CASSYDRLAKETQYF. For the CDR3, the DNA is TGTGCCAGCAGTTATGATAGACTAGCGAAGGAGACCCAGTACTTC.